These 10 T cell receptor beta chains were sequenced from one sample in a study of blood T cells in healthy people across ages. A J-beta primer mix and a sample-barcoded 5' primer were used in a second PCR of about 7 to 12 cycles. One entry per CDR3 protein, called by TCRdb with MiXCR from the 5' RACE reads. Among 1.5 million or so distinct CDR3 sequences, about 42% were seen once, and the ten largest hold about 4.1%. Sequenced input: blood. These receptors all stem from a woman aged 18-29 years in good health.

In its sample, this clonotype was seen a few times. The chain has TRBV6-2 or TRBV6-3 and TRBJ2-1, with D tentatively TRBD1 or TRBD2 (5 bases each). The CDR3 has 18 amino acids. V gave up 0 bases and J gave up 0 bases, with 15 bases separating them. The germline gives CDR1 MNHEY, CDR2 SVGEGT. This CDR3 reads CASSYSRAAGFSYNEQFF. Written as DNA, the CDR3 is TGTGCCAGCAGTTACTCGAGGGCAGCAGGGTTCTCCTACAATGAGCAGTTCTTC.

The chain links TRBV20-1 to TRBJ2-1, with no clear D. Trimming removed 3 bases from V and 4 bases from J, with 16 bases in between. The germline V gene has CDR1 DFQATT and CDR2 SNEGSKA (reference sequence). The CDR3 consists of 15 residues. The CDR3 coding sequence is TGCAGTGCTAGCTTAATGGACCATGATTACAATGAGCAGTTCTTC. Amino acids: CSASLMDHDYNEQFF.

The chain uses TRBV27 and TRBJ2-5; D not certain. The CDR3 extends over 14 amino acids. Per the germline V gene, CDR1 is MNHEY and CDR2 is SMNVEV (reference sequence). V was trimmed by 6 bases and J by 11 bases, leaving 22 bases between them. DNA for the CDR3: TGTGCCAGCAGGGACGGACGAACCTACAATGAGCAGTACTTC. This sequence encodes CASRDGRTYNEQYF.

Note on this clonotype: At one end, the junction sequence differs from germline, possibly due to a read error. This chain links TRBV7-9 with TRBJ1-2, with D hard to call. The CDR3 loop spans 11 amino acids. Germline-derived CDR1 and CDR2 are SEHNR and FQNEAQ (reference sequence). Written as DNA, the CDR3 is TGTACCAGCAGTTCGAGAGCCCCGGGCACCTTC. Amino acid sequence: CTSSSRAPGTF.

This rearrangement joins TRBV10-3 to TRBJ1-1; D possibly corresponds to TRBD1 (5 bases). Germline V gene data show CDR1 as ENHRY and CDR2 as SYGVKD. Trimming left V 6 bases short and J 2 bases short, with 13 bases between. The length of the CDR3 is 14 residues. The CDR3 nucleotides are TGTGCCATCAGAGGCAGAGGGGCTAACACTGAAGCTTTCTTT. As protein: CAIRGRGANTEAFF.

This clonotype was counted between two and nine times. This chain joins TRBV4-3 and TRBJ2-7, with D hard to call. This CDR3 region has 14 residues. The V end was cut by 4 bases, the J end by 2 bases, with 12 bases between. CDR1 and CDR2 (germline): LGHNA, YSLEER. The CDR3 here is CASSRNTFPYEQYF. Written as DNA, the CDR3 is TGCGCCAGCAGCCGCAACACGTTTCCCTACGAGCAGTACTTC.

This clonotype was counted a few times. The gene calls are TRBV15 and TRBJ1-1; possible D gene TRBD1, 6 bases. V was pared by 1 base and J by 4 bases, with 13 bases between. From germline, CDR1 is LNHNV and CDR2 YYDKDF (reference sequence). The CDR3 is made up of 15 amino acids. This CDR3 is CATSRVGGRITEAFF. CDR3 nucleotide sequence: TGTGCCACCAGCAGAGTCGGGGGGCGCATCACTGAAGCTTTCTTT.

V and J are TRBV6-2 or TRBV6-3 and TRBJ2-5; 14 positions match TRBD2. Losses at the gene ends were 2 bases for V and 4 bases for J; bases not matched to a gene: 6. The CDR3 is made up of 17 amino acids. Germline assignment: CDR1 MNHEY and CDR2 SVGEGT. The CDR3 region is CASSYPSGLAGGETQYF. Written as DNA, the CDR3 is TGTGCCAGCAGTTACCCCTCCGGACTAGCGGGAGGAGAGACCCAGTACTTC.

The V and J genes are TRBV9 and TRBJ1-5, with TRBD1 matching over 10 bases. The CDR3 loop spans 16 amino acids. V lost 0 bases and J lost 8; bases outside the gene matches: 8. In germline, CDR1 is SGDLS, CDR2 YYNGEE. The CDR3 protein is CASSVGPDRGREPQHF. Written as DNA, the CDR3 is TGTGCCAGCAGCGTAGGCCCCGACAGGGGGCGTGAGCCCCAGCATTTT. Based on the CDR3 plus reference TRBV9 and TRBJ1-5, the full variable domain is DSGVTQTPKHLITATGQRVTLRCSPRSGDLSVYWYQQSLDQGLQFLIQYYNGEERAKGNILERFSAQQFPDLHSELNLSSLELGDSALYFCASSVGPDRGREPQHFGDGTRLSIL.

This clonotype occurred a few times. The chain uses TRBV4-1 and TRBJ1-2; D gene unclear. CDR1 is MGHRA, CDR2 YSYEKL, per germline. The ends were cut back, 4 bases at V and 5 bases at J, with 11 bases in the middle. The CDR3 sequence is 13 residues long. CDR3 residues: CASSLRVEYGYTF. DNA of the CDR3: TGCGCCAGCAGCCTTCGGGTGGAGTATGGCTACACCTTC.